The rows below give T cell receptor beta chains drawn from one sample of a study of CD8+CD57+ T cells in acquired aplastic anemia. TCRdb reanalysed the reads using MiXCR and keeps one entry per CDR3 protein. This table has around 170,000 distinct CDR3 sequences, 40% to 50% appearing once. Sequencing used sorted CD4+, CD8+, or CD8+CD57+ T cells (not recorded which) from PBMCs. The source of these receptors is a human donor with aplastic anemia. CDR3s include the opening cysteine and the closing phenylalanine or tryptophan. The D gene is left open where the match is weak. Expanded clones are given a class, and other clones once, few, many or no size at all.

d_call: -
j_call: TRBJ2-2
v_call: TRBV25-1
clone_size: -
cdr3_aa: CASSYSHVGRRRKAGELFF
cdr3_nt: TGTGCCAGCAGTTACTCACATGTAGGACGGAGACGTAAGGCCGGGGAGCTGTTTTTT

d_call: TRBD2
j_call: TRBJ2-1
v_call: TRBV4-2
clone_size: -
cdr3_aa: CASSYGGSGPMYNEQFF
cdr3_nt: TGTGCCAGCAGTTATGGGGGTAGCGGGCCCATGTACAATGAGCAGTTCTTC

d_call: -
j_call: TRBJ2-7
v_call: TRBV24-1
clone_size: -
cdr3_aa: CATSIHGPPSEQYF
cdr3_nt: TGTGCCACCAGTATCCACGGCCCCCCATCCGAGCAGTACTTC

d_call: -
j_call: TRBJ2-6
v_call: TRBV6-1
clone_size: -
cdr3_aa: CASTIQYSGANVLTF
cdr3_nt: TGTGCCAGCACTATACAGTACTCTGGGGCCAACGTCCTGACTTTC

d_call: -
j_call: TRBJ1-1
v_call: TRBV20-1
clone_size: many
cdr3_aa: CSARDLLAGLAFF
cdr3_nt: TGCAGTGCTAGAGACCTTCTGGCGGGGTTGGCTTTCTTT

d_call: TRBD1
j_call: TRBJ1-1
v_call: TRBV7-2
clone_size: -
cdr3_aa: CASSLGQGLITEAFF
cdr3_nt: TGTGCCAGCAGCTTAGGACAGGGGCTAATCACTGAAGCTTTCTTT

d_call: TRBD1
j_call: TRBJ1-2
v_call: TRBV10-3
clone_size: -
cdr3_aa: CAIRGQGVQYGYTF
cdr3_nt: TGTGCCATCAGGGGACAGGGGGTTCAGTATGGCTACACCTTC

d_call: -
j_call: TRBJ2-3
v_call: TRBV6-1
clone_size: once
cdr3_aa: CASSPVKAVYTDTQYF
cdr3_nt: TGTGCCAGCAGCCCTGTCAAGGCAGTCTACACAGATACGCAGTATTTT

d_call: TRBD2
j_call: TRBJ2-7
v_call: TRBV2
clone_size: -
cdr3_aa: CASSDGGTSDPYEQYF
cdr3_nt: TGTGCCAGCAGTGACGGGGGGACTAGCGACCCCTACGAGCAGTACTTC

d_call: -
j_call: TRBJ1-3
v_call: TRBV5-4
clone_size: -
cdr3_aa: CASSPVFSGDTIYF
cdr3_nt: TGTGCCAGCAGCCCAGTATTCTCTGGAGACACCATATATTTT

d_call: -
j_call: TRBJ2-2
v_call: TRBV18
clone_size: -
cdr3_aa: CASYDLVGELFF
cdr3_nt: TGTGCCAGCTACGACCTTGTCGGGGAGCTGTTTTTT

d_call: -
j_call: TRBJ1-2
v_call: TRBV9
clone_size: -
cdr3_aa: CASIAGGVNYGYTF
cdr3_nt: TGTGCCAGCATCGCGGGCGGCGTTAACTATGGCTACACCTTC

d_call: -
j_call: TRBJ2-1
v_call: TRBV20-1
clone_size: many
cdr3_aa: CSAIGESRSEQFF
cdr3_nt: TGCAGTGCGATAGGAGAGAGCCGTAGTGAGCAGTTCTTC

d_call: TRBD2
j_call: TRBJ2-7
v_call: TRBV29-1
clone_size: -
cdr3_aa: CSFSGNTYEQYF
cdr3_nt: TGCAGCTTTAGCGGGAATACCTACGAGCAGTACTTC

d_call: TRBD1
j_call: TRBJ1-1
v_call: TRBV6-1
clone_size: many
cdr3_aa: CASGQVSGTEAFF
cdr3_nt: TGTGCCAGCGGACAGGTATCGGGCACTGAAGCTTTCTTT

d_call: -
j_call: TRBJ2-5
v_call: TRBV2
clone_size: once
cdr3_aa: CASSEQGETQYF
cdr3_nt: TGTGCCAGCAGTGAGCAAGGAGAGACCCAGTACTTC

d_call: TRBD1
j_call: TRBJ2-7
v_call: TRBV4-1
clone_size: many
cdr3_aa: CASSQDPGTDIYEQYF
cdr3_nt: TGCGCCAGCAGCCAAGATCCTGGGACAGATATCTACGAGCAGTACTTC

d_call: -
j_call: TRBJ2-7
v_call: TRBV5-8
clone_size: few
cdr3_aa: CASSRPTYEQYF
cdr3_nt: TGTGCCAGCAGTCGGCCCACCTACGAGCAGTACTTC

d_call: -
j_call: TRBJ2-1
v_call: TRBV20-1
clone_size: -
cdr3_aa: CSATTRQGLNEQFF
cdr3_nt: TGCAGTGCAACTACCAGACAGGGACTAAATGAGCAGTTCTTC

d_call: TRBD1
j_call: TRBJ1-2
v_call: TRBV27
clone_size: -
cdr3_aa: CASSFRGQGSYGYTF
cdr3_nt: TGTGCCAGCAGTTTTAGGGGACAGGGGTCCTATGGCTACACCTTC

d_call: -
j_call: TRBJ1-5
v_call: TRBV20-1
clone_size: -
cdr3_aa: CSARGGPWEQHF
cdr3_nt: TGCAGCGCTAGGGGGGGGCCCTGGGAGCAGCATTTT

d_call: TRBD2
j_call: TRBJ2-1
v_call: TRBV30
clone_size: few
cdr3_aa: CAWGLAGGSPIYNEQFF
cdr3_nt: TGTGCCTGGGGACTAGCGGGAGGGTCCCCCATTTACAATGAGCAGTTCTTC

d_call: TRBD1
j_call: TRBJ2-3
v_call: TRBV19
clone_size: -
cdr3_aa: CASSTRDRGDPVLTDTQYF
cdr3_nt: TGTGCCAGTAGTACCCGGGACAGGGGCGACCCCGTCCTCACAGATACGCAGTATTTT

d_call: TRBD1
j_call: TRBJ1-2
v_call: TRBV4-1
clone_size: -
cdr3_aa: CASSPLPVDRGQGYTF
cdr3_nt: TGCGCCAGCAGCCCCCTCCCCGTTGACAGGGGGCAGGGCTACACCTTC

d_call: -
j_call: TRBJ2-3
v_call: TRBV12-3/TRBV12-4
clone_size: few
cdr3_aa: CASSLSGTQYF
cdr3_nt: TGTGCCAGCAGTTTGAGTGGGACGCAGTATTTT

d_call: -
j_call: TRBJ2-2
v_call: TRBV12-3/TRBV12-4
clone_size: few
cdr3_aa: CASSLARVWNTGELFF
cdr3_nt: TGTGCCAGCAGTTTAGCAAGGGTATGGAACACCGGGGAGCTGTTTTTT

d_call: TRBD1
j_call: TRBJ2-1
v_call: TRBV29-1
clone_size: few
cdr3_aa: CSVTGGALQGVLDEQFF
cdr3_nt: TGCAGCGTAACTGGGGGAGCGTTACAGGGGGTCCTTGATGAGCAGTTCTTC